The following is a T cell receptor (beta chain) sequence with its context. What this receptor recognizes is not known. No qualities accompany the bases; no much larger clone lies one base away. Reading from cysteine to phenylalanine, the CDR3 counts 14 amino acids. Only the CDR3 DNA stays, 42 bases, in frame from base 1. V gives up 5 bases and J gives up 3 bases, and the segment between their germline ends measures 14 bases. Via the germline V gene (reference sequence), CDR1 is MNHEY and CDR2 SMNVEV. CD8 naive samples were obtained by positive selection for CCR7 among CD45RO-negative cells, yielding a CD45RA+CCR7+ population from which TemRA cells were excluded. Healthy HIV-negative adults with no recently reported acute infections or vaccinations were included as donors. All donors were Caucasian adults living in Nashville, Tennessee, USA. After blood collection by leukapheresis, PBMCs were isolated using Ficoll-Histopaque density gradient centrifugation and then cryopreserved in the vapor phase of liquid nitrogen. Purity and quantity of every magnetically sorted T cell population were checked by analytical flow cytometry. Each sorted fraction had its genomic DNA isolated and then quantified by UV absorbance on a Nanodrop 2000c.

The entry originates in a study of shared clonotypes between healthy human individuals (TCRdb year 2020). Background for the entire study: Three men and a couple of women, aged 18 to 49 years, made up the cohort. For each donor, CD4 naive and CD4 memory were each given three plates, CD8 naive was given two plates, and CD8 memory was given one plate. To estimate repertoire size and how much clonotype sharing occurs between individuals, the study deeply sequenced the blood TCR repertoires of a handful of healthy adults. Different laboratories and diverse techniques were used to prepare libraries and sequence TCR repertoires, to increase sequencing depth and limit assay-specific biases. Between about 0.94 and 8.9 billion PBMCs per donor were obtained by leukapheresis.

Using the deep immunoSEQ assay, multiplex PCR amplified TCR CDR3 regions from genomic DNA. Genomic DNA extracted from each cell subset was distributed evenly over all wells of several immunoSEQ 96-well plates, and each plate served as one replicate. For sorted subsets, each replicate PCR was loaded with 200 ng genomic DNA, equivalent to approximately 27,000 T cell genomes. Purified libraries were measured with a Qubit 3.0 fluorometer, size-checked on a Bioanalyzer 2100, and measured again with the KAPA Library Quantification kit. Every immunoSEQ 96-well plate was sequenced on a dedicated single-read 150-cycle Illumina NextSeq 550 flow cell. From the authors' description of their analysis: Because the immunoSEQ output included only junctional sequences and no quality scores, the filtering could not be the same as the filtering used for full-length reads. Sequences were annotated with PyIR, a Python wrapper for IgBLAST v1.9, and V/J genes and CDR3 were assigned using IMGT germline references. Reads were filtered out if the reads had weak V/J assignments (E-value above 1e-6), no CDR3, stop codons, out-of-frame junctions, or ambiguous translated residues. V3J clonotypes were defined as sequences sharing the same inferred V gene, J gene, and CDR3 amino acid sequence. Percentage overlap between repertoires was computed as shared unique clonotypes divided by the size of the smaller repertoire. Three approaches were used to assess repertoire richness: RTK rarefaction, the Chao1 estimator, and Recon v2.1 estimates of unobserved clonotypes. For all TCRbeta clonotypes obtained by the gDNA method from several donors, generation probabilities were computed with OLGA. Entries here come from immuneACCESS through TCRdb and include only in-frame sequences with V and J called. Some clones fail to appear in such tables; in the studies checked, an unresolved V gene covers under half of the shortfall, and the cause of the remainder is unknown. The V and J calls and clone size are taken from that table; D and trimming were inferred from the DNA. A total of roughly 2,000,000 clones appear in this sample, around 95% of them only once. The leading ten clones occupy roughly 1.7% of the sample.

The full study reports these points: Sampling was restricted to blood, and TCR repertoires in tissues likely differ from the TCR repertoires found in blood. Because the study included a small number of donors, the genetic and exposure-history diversity represented was limited. Rarefaction of sorted-subset datasets indicated incomplete sequencing despite the large sequencing depth. Estimated clonotype richness was generally larger for naive than for memory subsets. Roughly 5% of naive CD4, 3.5% of naive CD8, approximately 2.2% of memory CD4, and 0.4% of memory CD8 clonotypes were shared across a few donors. Pairwise subsampling led to the expectation that sequencing depth would affect the degree of clonotype sharing among donors. Higher generation probabilities were observed for clonotypes shared by all four sorted-subset donors than for non-shared clonotypes.

Input material: naive CD8+ T cells from PBMCs. What this sample's cell subset or site label stands for: CD45RA+CCR7+. Recombination connected TRBV27 to TRBJ2-7, with TRBD1 perhaps the D gene, on 7 matching bases. The clonotype comes from a man aged 18 to 30 in good health. Some clones in this sample may be carry-over from other donors' samples. CDR3 protein: CASSPGGQLYEQYF. The sequenced DNA is TGTGCCAGCAGTCCCGGGGGACAGCTCTACGAGCAGTACTTC.